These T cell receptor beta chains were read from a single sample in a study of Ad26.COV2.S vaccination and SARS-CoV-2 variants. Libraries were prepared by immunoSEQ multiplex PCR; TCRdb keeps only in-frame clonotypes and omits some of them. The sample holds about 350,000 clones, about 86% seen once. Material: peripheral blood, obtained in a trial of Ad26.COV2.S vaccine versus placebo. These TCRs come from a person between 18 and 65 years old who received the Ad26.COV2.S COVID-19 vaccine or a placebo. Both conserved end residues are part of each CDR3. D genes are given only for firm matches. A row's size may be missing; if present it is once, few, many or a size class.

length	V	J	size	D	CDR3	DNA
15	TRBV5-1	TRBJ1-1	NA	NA	CASSAKLGMNTEAFF	TGCGCCAGCAGCGCAAAACTAGGGATGAACACTGAAGCTTTCTTT
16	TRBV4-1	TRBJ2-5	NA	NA	CASSQVWLGGQETQYF	TGCGCCAGCAGCCAAGTATGGTTAGGGGGCCAAGAGACCCAGTACTTC
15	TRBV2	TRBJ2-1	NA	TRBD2	CASSERTSGRGGQFF	TGTGCCAGCAGTGAACGGACTAGCGGGAGGGGGGGGCAGTTCTTC
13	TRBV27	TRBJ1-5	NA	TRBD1	CASSFTGGQPQHF	TGTGCCAGCAGTTTCACAGGGGGACAGCCCCAGCATTTT
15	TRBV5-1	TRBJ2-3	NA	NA	CASSPVGRSTDTQYF	TGCGCCAGCAGCCCAGTTGGGCGGAGCACAGATACGCAGTATTTT
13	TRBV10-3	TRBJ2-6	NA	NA	CAIRSSGANVLTF	TGTGCCATCAGGAGCTCTGGGGCCAACGTCCTGACTTTC
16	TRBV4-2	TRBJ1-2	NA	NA	CASSQGTGRDNYGYTF	TGTGCCAGCAGCCAAGGGACGGGAAGGGACAACTATGGCTACACCTTC
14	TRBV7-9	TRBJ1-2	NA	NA	CASSLVGRHDGYTF	TGTGCCAGCAGCTTAGTAGGCCGCCACGACGGCTACACCTTC
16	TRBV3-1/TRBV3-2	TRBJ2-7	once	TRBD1	CASSQAPGGPAFEQYF	TGTGCCAGCAGCCAAGCTCCAGGGGGCCCCGCGTTCGAGCAGTACTTC
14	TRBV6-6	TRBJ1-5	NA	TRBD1	CASSTTGGYQPQHF	TGTGCCAGCAGTACCACAGGGGGGTATCAGCCCCAGCATTTT
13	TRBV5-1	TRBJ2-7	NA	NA	CASSLEGPYEQYF	TGCGCCAGCAGCTTGGAAGGTCCCTACGAGCAGTACTTC
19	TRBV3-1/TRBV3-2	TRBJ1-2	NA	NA	CASSQALAGTGGANYGYTF	TGTGCCAGCAGCCAAGCGCTCGCCGGAACCGGGGGAGCTAACTATGGCTACACCTTC
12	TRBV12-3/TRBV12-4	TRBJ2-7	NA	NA	CASSRVGNEQYF	TGTGCCAGCAGTAGGGTGGGGAATGAGCAGTACTTC
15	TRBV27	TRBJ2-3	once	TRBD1	CASSRDSFSTDTQYF	TGTGCCAGCAGTCGGGACAGTTTTAGCACAGATACGCAGTATTTT
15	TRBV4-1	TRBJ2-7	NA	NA	CASSQEGLPEYEQYF	TGCGCCAGCAGCCAAGAGGGACTGCCGGAATACGAGCAGTACTTC
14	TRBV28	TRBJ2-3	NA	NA	CASSLIGRADTQYF	TGTGCCAGCAGTTTAATTGGCAGGGCAGATACGCAGTATTTT
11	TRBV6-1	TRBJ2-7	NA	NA	CASSEAYEQYF	TGTGCCAGCAGTGAAGCGTACGAGCAGTACTTC
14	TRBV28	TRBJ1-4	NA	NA	CASSLGGRNEKLFF	TGTGCCAGCAGTTTAGGTGGGCGAAATGAAAAACTGTTTTTT
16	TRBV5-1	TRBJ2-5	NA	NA	CASSLGQGGPQETQYF	TGCGCCAGCAGCTTGGGACAGGGAGGCCCCCAAGAGACCCAGTACTTC
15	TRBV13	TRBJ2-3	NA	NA	CASRTTPSSTDTQYF	TGTGCCAGCAGAACGACTCCCTCTAGCACAGATACGCAGTATTTT
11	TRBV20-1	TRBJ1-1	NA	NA	CSAGDATEAFF	TGCAGTGCTGGGGACGCCACTGAAGCTTTCTTT
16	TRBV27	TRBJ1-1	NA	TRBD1	CASSLQRQGTNTEAFF	TGTGCCAGCAGTTTACAAAGACAGGGTACGAACACTGAAGCTTTCTTT
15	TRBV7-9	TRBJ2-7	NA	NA	CASSSPGLSAREQYF	TGTGCCAGCAGCTCCCCGGGACTCTCGGCCCGGGAGCAGTACTTC
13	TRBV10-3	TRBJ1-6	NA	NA	CAIRLSPGSPLHF	TGTGCCATCAGGCTGTCCCCGGGTTCACCCCTCCACTTT
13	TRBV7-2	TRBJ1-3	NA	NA	CASSPVGGNTIYF	TGTGCCAGCAGCCCAGTAGGTGGAAACACCATATATTTT
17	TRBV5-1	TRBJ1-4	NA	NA	CASSLGSGLLGGEKLFF	TGCGCCAGCAGCTTGGGCTCCGGGCTCTTAGGGGGGGAAAAACTGTTTTTT
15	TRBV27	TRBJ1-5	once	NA	CASSLSSGSNQPQHF	TGTGCCAGCAGTTTATCCTCCGGATCCAATCAGCCCCAGCATTTT
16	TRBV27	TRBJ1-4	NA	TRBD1	CASSSIRQGTNEKLFF	TGTGCCAGCAGTTCCATAAGACAGGGAACTAATGAAAAACTGTTTTTT
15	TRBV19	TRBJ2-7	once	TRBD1	CASSPSGTALREQYF	TGTGCCAGTAGTCCATCCGGGACAGCTCTGAGAGAGCAGTACTTC
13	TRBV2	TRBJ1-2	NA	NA	CASSEAGVHGYTF	TGTGCCAGCAGTGAAGCAGGGGTCCATGGCTACACCTTC
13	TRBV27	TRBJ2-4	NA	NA	CASSPGGGGIQYF	TGTGCCAGCAGCCCCGGGGGAGGGGGCATTCAGTACTTC
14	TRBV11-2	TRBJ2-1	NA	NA	CASSLDRGSGEQFF	TGTGCCAGCAGCTTAGATCGTGGGTCGGGCGAGCAGTTCTTC
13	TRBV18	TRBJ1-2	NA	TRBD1	CASSRTGEDGYTF	TGTGCCAGCTCTCGGACAGGGGAAGATGGCTACACCTTC
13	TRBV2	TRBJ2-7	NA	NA	CASSGQGVYEQYF	TGTGCCAGCAGTGGGCAGGGTGTTTACGAGCAGTACTTC
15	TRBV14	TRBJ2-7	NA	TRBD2	CASSQGAGAFYEQYF	TGTGCCAGCAGCCAAGGGGCGGGAGCTTTCTACGAGCAGTACTTC
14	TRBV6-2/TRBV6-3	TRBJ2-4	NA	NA	CASSTLVAKNIQYF	TGTGCCAGCAGTACACTAGTGGCCAAAAACATTCAGTACTTC
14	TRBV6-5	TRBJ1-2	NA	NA	CASRDWSGISGYTF	TGTGCCAGCAGGGACTGGTCAGGGATCAGTGGCTACACCTTC
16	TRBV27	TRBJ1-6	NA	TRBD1	CASSLTDRVPNSPLHF	TGTGCCAGCAGTTTAACCGACAGGGTACCTAATTCACCCCTCCACTTT
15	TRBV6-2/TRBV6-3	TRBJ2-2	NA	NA	CASSRSGQNTGELFF	TGTGCCAGCAGTCGAAGCGGACAGAACACCGGGGAGCTGTTTTTT
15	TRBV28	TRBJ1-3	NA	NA	CASSLQGSSGNTIYF	TGTGCCAGCAGTTTACAGGGCAGCTCTGGAAACACCATATATTTT
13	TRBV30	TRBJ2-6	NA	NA	CAWKLSGANVLTF	TGTGCCTGGAAGCTTTCTGGGGCCAACGTCCTGACTTTC
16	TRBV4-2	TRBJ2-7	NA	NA	CASSQEYGGGGYEQYF	TGTGCCAGCAGCCAAGAATACGGGGGAGGAGGGTACGAGCAGTACTTC
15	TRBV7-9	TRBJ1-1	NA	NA	CASSLAVGQYTEAFF	TGTGCCAGCAGCTTAGCGGTCGGCCAATACACTGAAGCTTTCTTT
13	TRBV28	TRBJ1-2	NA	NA	CASSFHDNYGYTF	TGTGCCAGCAGCTTCCACGATAACTATGGCTACACCTTC
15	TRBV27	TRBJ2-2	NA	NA	CASSLPGANTGELFF	TGTGCCAGCAGTTTACCCGGTGCGAACACCGGGGAGCTGTTTTTT
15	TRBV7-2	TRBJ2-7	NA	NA	CASSGQSLGSYEQYF	TGTGCCAGCAGCGGACAGTCCCTCGGTTCCTACGAGCAGTACTTC
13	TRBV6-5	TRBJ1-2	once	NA	CASRQGLFYGYTF	TGTGCCAGCCGGCAGGGATTATTCTATGGCTACACCTTC
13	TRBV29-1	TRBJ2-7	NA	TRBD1	CSVEPDRGNEQYF	TGCAGCGTTGAACCGGACAGGGGGAACGAGCAGTACTTC
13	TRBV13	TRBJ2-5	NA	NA	CASSLGRGETQYF	TGTGCCAGCAGCTTAGGCAGGGGAGAGACCCAGTACTTC
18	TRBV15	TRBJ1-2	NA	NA	CATSELRTGTPPNYGYTF	TGTGCCACCAGCGAACTGCGTACAGGGACCCCACCTAACTATGGCTACACCTTC
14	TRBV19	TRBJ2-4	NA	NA	CASSFWGGENIQYF	TGTGCCAGTAGCTTCTGGGGGGGCGAAAACATTCAGTACTTC
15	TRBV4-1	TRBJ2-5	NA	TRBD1	CASSQGQGSGETQYF	TGCGCCAGCAGCCAAGGACAGGGATCAGGAGAGACCCAGTACTTC
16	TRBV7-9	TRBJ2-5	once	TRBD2	CASSLGLALYQETQYF	TGTGCCAGCAGCTTAGGACTAGCGCTTTACCAAGAGACCCAGTACTTC
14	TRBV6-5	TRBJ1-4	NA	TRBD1	CASSTNRGREKLFF	TGTGCCAGCAGCACAAACAGGGGTCGGGAAAAACTGTTTTTT